The present entry profiles one T cell receptor (beta chain) with its context. The antigen is undetermined. These data come from a study of T cell responses to AZD1222 COVID-19 vaccine. Study-wide results and caveats: Among vaccine-associated CD4 TCRs, coverage spanned spike, with dominance at 160-218 and 743-854. Recipients of AZD1222 seropositive at baseline numbered only 6 or 7.

Method: immunoSEQ multiplex PCR; TCRdb's copy keeps in-frame clones and lacks some. Seen here are tens of thousands of clones, around 87% observed once, and the top ten hold roughly 15%. The source of this sequence is an adult who received the AZD1222 COVID-19 vaccine. The sample in question was peripheral blood, obtained 28 days after the second AZD1222 dose.

CDR3 sequence (DNA): TGTGCCAGCAGCCAACGGGACAGGGATCCCTATAATTCACCCCTCCACTTT. Translating gives CASSQRDRDPYNSPLHF. This chain links TRBV5-6 with TRBJ1-6, with 9 bases identical to TRBD1. Germline V CDR1 and CDR2: SGHDT, YYEEEE. The CDR3 contains 17 residues. The J segment lost 2 bases and the V segment lost 4 bases, leaving 7 bases of the junction unmatched.